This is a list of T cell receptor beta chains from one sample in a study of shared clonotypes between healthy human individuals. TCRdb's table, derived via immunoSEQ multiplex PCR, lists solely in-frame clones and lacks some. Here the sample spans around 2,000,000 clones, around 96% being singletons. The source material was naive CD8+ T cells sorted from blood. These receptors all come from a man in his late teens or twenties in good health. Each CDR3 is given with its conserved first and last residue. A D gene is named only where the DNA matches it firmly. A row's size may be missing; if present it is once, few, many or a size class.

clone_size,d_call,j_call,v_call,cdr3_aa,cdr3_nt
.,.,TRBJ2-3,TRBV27,CASRWGGPRTDTQYF,TGTGCCAGCCGGTGGGGGGGCCCCCGCACAGATACGCAGTATTTT
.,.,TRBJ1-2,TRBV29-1,CSVEDMTNYGYTF,TGCAGCGTTGAAGATATGACTAACTATGGCTACACCTTC
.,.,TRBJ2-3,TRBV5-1,CASSLSPGTDTQYF,TGCGCCAGCAGCTTAAGTCCTGGGACAGATACGCAGTATTTT
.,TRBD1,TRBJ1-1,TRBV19,CASSIGWDRGLLNTEAFF,TGTGCCAGTAGTATAGGGTGGGACAGGGGCCTGCTGAACACTGAAGCTTTCTTT
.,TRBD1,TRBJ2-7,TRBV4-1,CASSQGGTGSSYEQYF,TGCGCCAGCAGCCAAGGGGGGACAGGGAGCTCCTACGAGCAGTACTTC
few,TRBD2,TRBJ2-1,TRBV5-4,CASSRGLADNEQFF,TGTGCCAGCAGCCGGGGACTAGCGGACAATGAGCAGTTCTTC
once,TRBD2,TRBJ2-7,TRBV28,CASSWLAGGSSYEQYF,TGTGCCAGCAGTTGGCTAGCGGGGGGGAGCTCCTACGAGCAGTACTTC
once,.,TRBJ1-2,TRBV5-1,CASSSDIRDWGYTF,TGCGCCAGCAGCTCGGACATCAGGGATTGGGGCTACACCTTC
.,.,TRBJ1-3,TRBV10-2,CASSEGNTIYF,TGCGCCAGCAGTGAGGGAAACACCATATATTTT
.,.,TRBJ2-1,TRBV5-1,CASSLWTSSYNEQFF,TGCGCCAGCAGCTTGTGGACGTCTTCCTACAATGAGCAGTTCTTC
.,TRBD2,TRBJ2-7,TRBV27,CASRKRGQSYEQYF,TGTGCCAGCAGGAAGCGGGGGCAATCCTACGAGCAGTACTTC
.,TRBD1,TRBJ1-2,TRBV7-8,CASSPGTGYGYTF,TGTGCCAGCAGCCCCGGGACAGGCTATGGCTACACCTTC
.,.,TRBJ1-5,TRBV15,CATSRDGGGPQHF,TGTGCCACCAGCAGAGATGGGGGCGGCCCCCAGCATTTT
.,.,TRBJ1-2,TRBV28,CASSFRGSVYGYTF,TGTGCCAGCAGTTTCAGGGGCTCGGTCTATGGCTACACCTTC
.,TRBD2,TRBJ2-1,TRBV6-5,CASSPLAGGYYEQFF,TGTGCCAGCAGTCCCCTGGCGGGGGGTTACTATGAGCAGTTCTTC
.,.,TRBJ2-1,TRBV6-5,CASSYLSTRNEQFF,TGTGCCAGCAGTTACCTTTCCACTCGTAATGAGCAGTTCTTC
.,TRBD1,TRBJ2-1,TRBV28,CASSQLPGQGVREQFF,TGTGCCAGCAGCCAACTACCGGGACAGGGGGTAAGGGAGCAGTTCTTC
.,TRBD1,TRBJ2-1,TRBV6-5,CASSYYRGSLDEQFF,TGTGCCAGCAGTTACTACAGGGGGAGTTTAGATGAGCAGTTCTTC
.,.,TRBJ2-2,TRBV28,CASSFRSNTGELFF,TGTGCCAGCAGTTTTCGTTCGAACACCGGGGAGCTGTTTTTT
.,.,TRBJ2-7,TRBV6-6,CASRYAGAYEQYF,TGTGCCAGCCGTTATGCCGGGGCCTACGAGCAGTACTTC
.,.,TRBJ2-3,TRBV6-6,CASYGNSADTQYF,TGTGCCAGTTACGGGAATTCAGCAGATACGCAGTATTTT
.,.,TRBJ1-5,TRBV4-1,CASSQGAGESQHF,TGCGCCAGCAGCCAAGGTGCCGGGGAGTCCCAGCATTTT
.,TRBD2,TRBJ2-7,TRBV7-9,CASSWAGGPLEQYF,TGTGCCAGCAGCTGGGCGGGGGGGCCTCTCGAGCAGTACTTC
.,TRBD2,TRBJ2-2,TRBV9,CASGLADINTGELFF,TGTGCCAGCGGTCTAGCGGACATAAACACCGGGGAGCTGTTTTTT
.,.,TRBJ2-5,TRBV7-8,CASSLISETQYF,TGTGCCAGCAGCTTAATCTCGGAGACCCAGTACTTC
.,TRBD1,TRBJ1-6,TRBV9,CASSAATGVPLHF,TGTGCCAGCAGCGCAGCTACAGGGGTCCCCCTCCACTTT
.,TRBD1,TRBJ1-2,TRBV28,CASSFGTGLYGYTF,TGTGCCAGCAGTTTCGGGACAGGGCTCTATGGCTACACCTTC
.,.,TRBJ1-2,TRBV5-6,CASSWGPGHPYGYTF,TGTGCCAGCAGCTGGGGTCCGGGCCATCCATATGGCTACACCTTC
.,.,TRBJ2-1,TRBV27,CASSFYNEQFF,TGTGCCAGCAGTTTTTACAATGAGCAGTTCTTC
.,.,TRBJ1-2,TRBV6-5,CASSYSGDGSYGYTF,TGTGCCAGCAGTTATTCGGGGGATGGTAGTTATGGCTACACCTTC
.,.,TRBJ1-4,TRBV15,CATSRDPAAQGLEKLFF,TGTGCCACCAGCAGAGATCCGGCGGCACAGGGATTAGAAAAACTGTTTTTT
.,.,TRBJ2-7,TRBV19,CASSNYEGREQYF,TGTGCCAGTAGTAATTACGAGGGGCGCGAGCAGTACTTC
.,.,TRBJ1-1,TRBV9,CASSVLDDMTGTLNTEAFF,TGTGCCAGCAGCGTTCTGGATGATATGACCGGGACATTAAACACTGAAGCTTTCTTT
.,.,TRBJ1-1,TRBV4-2,CASSQAMQVNTEAFF,TGTGCCAGCAGCCAAGCCATGCAAGTGAACACTGAAGCTTTCTTT
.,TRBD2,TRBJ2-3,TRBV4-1,CASSQGRLAGSTDTQYF,TGCGCCAGCAGCCAAGGAAGACTAGCGGGGAGCACAGATACGCAGTATTTT
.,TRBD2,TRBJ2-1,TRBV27,CASLKRAGGYNEQFF,TGTGCCAGCCTTAAGAGAGCGGGAGGATACAATGAGCAGTTCTTC
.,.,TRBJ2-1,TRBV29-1,CSVEDGRDINEQFF,TGCAGCGTTGAAGATGGGAGAGACATCAATGAGCAGTTCTTC
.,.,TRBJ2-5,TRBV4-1,CASSQGVQETQYF,TGCGCCAGCAGCCAAGGAGTGCAAGAGACCCAGTACTTC
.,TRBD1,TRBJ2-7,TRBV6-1,CASSEAGTGVVYEQYF,TGTGCCAGCAGTGAAGCTGGGACAGGGGTCGTCTACGAGCAGTACTTC
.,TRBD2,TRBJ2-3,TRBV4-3,CASSQLGLAGGDTQYF,TGCGCCAGCAGCCAACTCGGACTAGCGGGGGGGGATACGCAGTATTTT
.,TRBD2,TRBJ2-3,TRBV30,CAWTSGIAGTDTQYF,TGTGCCTGGACTAGCGGGATAGCTGGCACAGATACGCAGTATTTT
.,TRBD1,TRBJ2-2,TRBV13,CASTDRGYTGELFF,TGTGCCAGCACAGACAGGGGCTACACCGGGGAGCTGTTTTTT
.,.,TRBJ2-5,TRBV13,CASSLFEGPETQYF,TGTGCCAGCAGCTTATTTGAGGGTCCTGAGACCCAGTACTTC
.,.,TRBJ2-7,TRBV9,CASSRGQPYEQYF,TGTGCCAGCAGTCGAGGACAACCATACGAGCAGTACTTC
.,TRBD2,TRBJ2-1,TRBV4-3,CASSQEKVAGDPFNEQFF,TGCGCCAGCAGCCAAGAGAAGGTAGCGGGAGACCCCTTCAATGAGCAGTTCTTC
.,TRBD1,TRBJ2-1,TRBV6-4,CASSDSTGADNEQFF,TGTGCCAGCAGTGACTCGACAGGGGCAGACAATGAGCAGTTCTTC
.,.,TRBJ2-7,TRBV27,CASSLSLGHSSYEQYF,TGTGCCAGCAGTTTATCGTTGGGACACTCCTCCTACGAGCAGTACTTC
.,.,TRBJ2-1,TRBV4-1,CASSQGLLGLIEQFF,TGCGCCAGCAGCCAAGGCCTCCTTGGCCTAATTGAGCAGTTCTTC
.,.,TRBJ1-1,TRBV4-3,CASSQDRGSTEAFF,TGCGCCAGCAGCCAAGACAGGGGATCCACTGAAGCTTTCTTT
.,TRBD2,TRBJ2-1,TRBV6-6,CASSQGLAGYNEQFF,TGTGCCAGCAGCCAAGGACTAGCGGGCTACAATGAGCAGTTCTTC